These 13 T cell receptor beta chains share one sample of origin, sequenced in a study of blood T cells in healthy people across ages. For the second PCR, which ran for about 7 to 11 cycles, a sample-barcoded 5' primer and a J-beta primer mix were used. In TCRdb, the 5' RACE reads were re-called with MiXCR into one record per CDR3 protein. The sample holds more than 800,000 distinct CDR3 sequences; 35% to 50% are singletons and the top ten take under 20%. Input material: blood. These receptors all come from a woman aged 55-70 years in good health.

The chain is built from TRBV9 and TRBJ1-4; D might be TRBD1 (6 bases). The V end lost 0 bases, the J end lost 7 bases, and 13 bases lay between the germline ends. Germline CDR1 SGDLS, CDR2 YYNGEE. CDR3 size: 15 residues. DNA of the CDR3: TGTGCCAGCAGCGTAGATCCGGGGGCGCGTGAAAAACTGTTTTTT. It codes for CASSVDPGAREKLFF. Supplemented by reference TRBV9 and TRBJ1-4, the full variable domain reads DSGVTQTPKHLITATGQRVTLRCSPRSGDLSVYWYQQSLDQGLQFLIQYYNGEERAKGNILERFSAQQFPDLHSELNLSSLELGDSALYFCASSVDPGAREKLFFGSGTQLSVL.

The genes are TRBV2 and TRBJ2-7; possibly TRBD1 for D (5 bases). The CDR3 is made up of 12 amino acids. The V and J ends lost 7 bases and 2 bases respectively, with 9 bases between them. Germline CDR1 reads SNHLY; CDR2 reads FYNNEI. For the CDR3, the DNA is TGTGCCAGCATAGACAGCCCCTACGAGCAGTACTTC. Its translation: CASIDSPYEQYF.

The rearrangement links TRBV12-3 or TRBV12-4 to TRBJ2-1; 7 bases align to TRBD1. The CDR3 contains 16 residues. V shed 8 bases and J 4 bases; nucleotides not matched to a gene: 14. This chain's CDR3 is CASHPAGTALYNEQFF. The CDR3 coding sequence is TGTGCCAGCCACCCCGCAGGGACAGCACTATACAATGAGCAGTTCTTC.

In its sample, this clonotype was seen once. The junction shows a germline mismatch at one end, possibly a read error. The rearrangement joins TRBV11-1 to TRBJ2-7, with TRBD1 identical over 7 bases. This CDR3 has 13 residues. The V gene's germline CDR1 is SGHAT and CDR2 FQDESV (reference sequence). In nucleotides, the CDR3 is TGTGCCAGCAGACAGGGGAGCTCCCACGAGCAGTACTTC. Amino acid sequence: CASRQGSSHEQYF. The whole variable domain, filled in from reference TRBV11-1 and TRBJ2-7, reads EAEVAQSPRYKITEKSQAVAFWCDPISGHATLYWYRQILGQGPELLVQFQDESVVDDSQLPKDRFSAERLKGVDSTLKIQPAELGDSAMYLCASRQGSSHEQYFGPGTRLTVT.

This clonotype was seen more than once but under ten times. The genes are TRBV4-2 and TRBJ2-1, with 9 bases that match TRBD2. The CDR3 runs to 15 residues. Germline assignment: CDR1 LGHNA and CDR2 YNFKEQ. With 4 bases clipped from V and 4 bases from J, the junction kept 5 bases outside the gene matches. CDR3: CASSRGLALYNEQFF. The CDR3 DNA follows: TGTGCCAGCAGCCGCGGACTAGCGCTTTACAATGAGCAGTTCTTC.

CDR3 nucleotides: TGTGCCACCAGCGAAGGCGGGAGGGCTCACAATGAGCAGTTCTTC. Protein: CATSEGGRAHNEQFF. The chain links TRBV24-1 to TRBJ2-1; TRBD2 agrees at 9 bases. CDR1 and CDR2 (germline): KGHDR, SFDVKD. The J segment lost 5 bases and the V segment lost 7 bases, leaving 8 bases of the junction unmatched. This CDR3 has 15 residues.

The V and J genes are TRBV6-4 and TRBJ2-7; D is uncertain. The CDR3 sequence is 14 residues long. Germline CDR1 MRHNA, CDR2 SNTAGT. The germline V and J ends were trimmed by 6 bases and 0 bases, with 12 bases remaining between them. The CDR3 bases are TGTGCCAGCAGGCCAACGGTAAGCTCCTACGAGCAGTACTTC. Protein product: CASRPTVSSYEQYF.

This clonotype appeared once. The gene calls are TRBV28 and TRBJ1-4; 7 positions agree with TRBD1. The CDR3 length is 13 residues. After removal of 2 bases from V and 11 bases from J, the junction contained 5 bases not matched to a gene. The germline V gene has CDR1 MDHEN and CDR2 SYDVKM. CDR3 residues: CASSLQTGYKLFF. The CDR3 coding sequence is TGTGCCAGCAGTTTACAGACAGGGTACAAACTGTTTTTT.

In this sample, this clonotype turned up a few times. The CDR3 sequence: CASSLGWRDSYEQYF. The CDR3 nucleotides read TGTGCCAGCAGCCTGGGTTGGCGGGACTCCTACGAGCAGTACTTC. This chain uses TRBV11-2 with TRBJ2-7; D is perhaps TRBD2 (6 bases). Germline loops: CDR1 SGHAT, CDR2 FQNNGV. V was clipped by 5 bases and J by 0 bases, with 14 bases between them. CDR3 length: 15 amino acids. Full variable domain (missing parts from reference TRBV11-2 and TRBJ2-7): EAGVAQSPRYKIIEKRQSVAFWCNPISGHATLYWYQQILGQGPKLLIQFQNNGVVDDSQLPKDRFSAERLKGVDSTLKIQPAKLEDSAVYLCASSLGWRDSYEQYFGPGTRLTVT.

A single count supports this clonotype. The V call is TRBV20-1, the J call TRBJ2-7, with no clear D. In germline, CDR1 is DFQATT, CDR2 SNEGSKA (reference sequence). This CDR3 comprises 13 residues. Between the trimmed V and J ends, which lost 6 bases and 1 base, there was a span of 13 bases. CDR3 protein: CSALGRGSYEQYF. For the CDR3, the DNA is TGCAGTGCCCTAGGGCGCGGATCCTACGAGCAGTACTTC.

The chain uses TRBV28 and TRBJ2-1; TRBD1 might be the D (6 bases). In germline, CDR1 is MDHEN, CDR2 SYDVKM. The CDR3 is 15 residues long. V lost 3 bases to trimming and J lost 7 bases, with 16 bases between them. The CDR3 bases are TGTGCCAGCAGTTTCCCGTGGGGGCAGAAGAATGAGCAGTTCTTC. Residues: CASSFPWGQKNEQFF.

This clonotype was observed a few times. The V call is TRBV20-1, the J call TRBJ2-5, with 7 bases lining up with TRBD2. The J call may be faulty, since TRBJ2-7 better matches the DNA end. The germline gives CDR1 DFQATT, CDR2 SNEGSKA (reference sequence). CDR3 length: 14 amino acids. The CDR3, as DNA: TGCAGTGCTAGAGGGGGAGGGTCGACCTACGAGCAGTACTTC. Residues: CSARGGGSTYEQYF.

V and J are TRBV20-1 and TRBJ1-6; 7 bases agree with TRBD1. The CDR3 is 16 amino acids. J lost 7 bases, V lost 0 bases, and 9 bases had no gene match. CDR1 DFQATT and CDR2 SNEGSKA come from the germline V gene (reference sequence). In DNA, the CDR3 is TGCAGTGCTAGAGACCCGACAGGGAAGGTCAATTCACCCCTCCACTTT. Translated: CSARDPTGKVNSPLHF.